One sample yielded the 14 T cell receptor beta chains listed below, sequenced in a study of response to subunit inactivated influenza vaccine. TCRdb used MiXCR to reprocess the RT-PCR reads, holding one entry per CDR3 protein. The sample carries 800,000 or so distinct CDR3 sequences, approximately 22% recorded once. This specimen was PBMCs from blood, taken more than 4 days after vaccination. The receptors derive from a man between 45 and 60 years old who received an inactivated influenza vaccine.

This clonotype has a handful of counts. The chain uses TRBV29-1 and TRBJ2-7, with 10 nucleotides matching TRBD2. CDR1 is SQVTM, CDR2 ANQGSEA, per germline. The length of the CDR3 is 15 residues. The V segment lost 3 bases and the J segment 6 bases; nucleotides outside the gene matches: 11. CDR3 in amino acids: CSVDRGLAGASEQYF. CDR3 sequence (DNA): TGCAGCGTTGATCGGGGGCTAGCGGGAGCTAGCGAGCAGTACTTC.

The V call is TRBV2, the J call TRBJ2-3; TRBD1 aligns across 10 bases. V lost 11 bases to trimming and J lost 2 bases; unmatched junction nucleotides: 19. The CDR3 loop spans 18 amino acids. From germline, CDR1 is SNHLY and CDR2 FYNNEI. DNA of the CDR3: TGTGCCCGCATATCTCGGGACAGGGGATATACCCCCACAGATACGCAGTATTTT. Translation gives CARISRDRGYTPTDTQYF. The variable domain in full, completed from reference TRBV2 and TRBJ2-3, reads EPEVTQTPSHQVTQMGQEVILRCVPISNHLYFYWYRQILGQKVEFLVSFYNNEISEKSEIFDDQFSVERPDGSNFTLKIRSTKLEDSAMYFCARISRDRGYTPTDTQYFGPGTRLTVL.

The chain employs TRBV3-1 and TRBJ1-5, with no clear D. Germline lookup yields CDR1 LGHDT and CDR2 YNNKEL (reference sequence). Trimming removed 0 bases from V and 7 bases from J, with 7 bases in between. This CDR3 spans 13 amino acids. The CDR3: CASSQDGRQPQHF. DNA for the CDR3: TGTGCCAGCAGCCAAGATGGGAGACAGCCCCAGCATTTT.

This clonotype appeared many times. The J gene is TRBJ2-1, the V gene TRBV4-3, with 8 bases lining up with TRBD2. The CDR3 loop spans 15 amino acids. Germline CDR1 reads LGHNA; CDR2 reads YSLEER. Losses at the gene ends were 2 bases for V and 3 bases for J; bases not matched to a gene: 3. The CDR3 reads CASSQSGTSYNEQFF. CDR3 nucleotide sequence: TGCGCCAGCAGCCAAAGTGGGACTAGCTACAATGAGCAGTTCTTC.

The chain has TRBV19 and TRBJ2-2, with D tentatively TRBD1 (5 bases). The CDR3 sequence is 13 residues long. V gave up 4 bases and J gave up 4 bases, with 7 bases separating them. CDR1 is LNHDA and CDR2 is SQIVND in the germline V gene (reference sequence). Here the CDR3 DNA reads TGTGCCAGTAGTAAACAGGTCACCGGGGAGCTGTTTTTT. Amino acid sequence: CASSKQVTGELFF.

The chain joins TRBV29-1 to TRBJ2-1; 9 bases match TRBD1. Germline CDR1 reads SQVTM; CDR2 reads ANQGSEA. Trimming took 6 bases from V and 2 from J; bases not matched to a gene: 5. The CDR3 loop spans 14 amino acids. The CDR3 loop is CSVSDRGPYNEQFF. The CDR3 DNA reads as TGCAGCGTCTCGGACAGGGGACCCTACAATGAGCAGTTCTTC.

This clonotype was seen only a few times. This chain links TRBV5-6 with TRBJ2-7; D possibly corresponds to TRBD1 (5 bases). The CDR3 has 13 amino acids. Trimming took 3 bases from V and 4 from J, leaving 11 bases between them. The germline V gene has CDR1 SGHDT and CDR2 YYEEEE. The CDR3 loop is CASSSKDIYEQYF. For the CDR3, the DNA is TGTGCCAGCAGCTCGAAGGACATTTACGAGCAGTACTTC.

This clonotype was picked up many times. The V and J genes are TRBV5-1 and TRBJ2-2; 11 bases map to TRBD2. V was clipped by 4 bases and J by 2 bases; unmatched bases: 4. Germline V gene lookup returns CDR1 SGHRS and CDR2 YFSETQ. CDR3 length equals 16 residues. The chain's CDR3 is CASSPTSGTNTGELFF. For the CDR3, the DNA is TGCGCCAGCAGCCCGACTAGCGGGACTAACACCGGGGAGCTGTTTTTT.

In DNA, the CDR3 is TGCGCCAGCAGCCAACCCGGGACAGGCTATAAATGGCAGTACTTC. It specifies CASSQPGTGYKWQYF. The V gene is TRBV4-1, the J gene TRBJ2-7; TRBD1 agrees at 8 bases. The CDR3 loop spans 15 amino acids. J gave up 9 bases and V 2 bases, and 12 bases lay outside the gene matches. Germline CDR1 is MGHRA and CDR2 is YSYEKL.

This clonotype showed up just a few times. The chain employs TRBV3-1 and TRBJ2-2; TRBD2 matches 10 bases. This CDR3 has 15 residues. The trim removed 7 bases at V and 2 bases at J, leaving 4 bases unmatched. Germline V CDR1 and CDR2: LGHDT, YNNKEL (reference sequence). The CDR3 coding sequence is TGTGCCAGCAAGCTAGCGGGAGATAACACCGGGGAGCTGTTTTTT. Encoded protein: CASKLAGDNTGELFF. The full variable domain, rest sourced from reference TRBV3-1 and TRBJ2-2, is DTAVSQTPKYLVTQMGNDKSIKCEQNLGHDTMYWYKQDSKKFLKIMFSYNNKELIINETVPNRFSPKSPDKAHLNLHINSLELGDSAVYFCASKLAGDNTGELFFGEGSRLTVL.

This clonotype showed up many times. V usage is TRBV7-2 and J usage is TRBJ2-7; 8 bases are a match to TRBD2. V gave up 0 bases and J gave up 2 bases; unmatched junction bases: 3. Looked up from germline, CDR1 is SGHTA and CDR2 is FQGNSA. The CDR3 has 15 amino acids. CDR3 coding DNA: TGTGCCAGCAGCTTAGCTAGCGGGATTACCTACGAGCAGTACTTC. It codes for CASSLASGITYEQYF.

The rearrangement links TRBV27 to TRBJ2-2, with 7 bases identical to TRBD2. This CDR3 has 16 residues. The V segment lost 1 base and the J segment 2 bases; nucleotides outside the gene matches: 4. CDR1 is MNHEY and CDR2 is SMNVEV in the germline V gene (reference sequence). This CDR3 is CASSLYGTTNTGELFF. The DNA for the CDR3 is TGTGCCAGCAGTTTATACGGGACTACCAACACCGGGGAGCTGTTTTTT.

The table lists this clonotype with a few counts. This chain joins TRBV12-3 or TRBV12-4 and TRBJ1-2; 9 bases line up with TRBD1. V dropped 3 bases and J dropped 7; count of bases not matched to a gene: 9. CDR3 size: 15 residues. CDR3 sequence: CASSFAGTGSFGYTF. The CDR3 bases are TGTGCCAGCAGTTTTGCTGGGACAGGGAGTTTTGGCTACACCTTC.

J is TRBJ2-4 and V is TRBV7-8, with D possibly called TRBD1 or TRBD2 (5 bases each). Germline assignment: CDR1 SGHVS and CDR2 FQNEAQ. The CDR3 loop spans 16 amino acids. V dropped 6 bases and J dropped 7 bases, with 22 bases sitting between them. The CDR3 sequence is CASSTRGLGPGNIQYF. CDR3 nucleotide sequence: TGTGCCAGCAGTACGAGAGGGCTAGGACCAGGGAACATTCAGTACTTC.